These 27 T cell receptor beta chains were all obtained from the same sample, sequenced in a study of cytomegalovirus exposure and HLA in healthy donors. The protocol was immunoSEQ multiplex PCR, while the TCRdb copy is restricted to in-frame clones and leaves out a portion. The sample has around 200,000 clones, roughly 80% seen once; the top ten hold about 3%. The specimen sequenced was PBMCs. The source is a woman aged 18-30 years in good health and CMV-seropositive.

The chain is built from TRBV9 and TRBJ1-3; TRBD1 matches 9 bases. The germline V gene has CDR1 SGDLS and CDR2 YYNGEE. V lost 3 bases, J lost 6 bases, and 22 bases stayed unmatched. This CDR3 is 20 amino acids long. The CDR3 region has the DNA TGTGCCAGCAGCGCCCGTCTAGGGACAGGGTTAACCACCCTACAAAACACCATATATTTT. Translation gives CASSARLGTGLTTLQNTIYF.

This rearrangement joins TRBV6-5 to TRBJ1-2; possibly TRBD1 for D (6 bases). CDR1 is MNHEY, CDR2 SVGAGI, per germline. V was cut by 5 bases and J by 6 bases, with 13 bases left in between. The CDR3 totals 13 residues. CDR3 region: CASSQQGGDGYTF. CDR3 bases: TGTGCCAGCAGTCAACAGGGTGGGGATGGCTACACCTTC.

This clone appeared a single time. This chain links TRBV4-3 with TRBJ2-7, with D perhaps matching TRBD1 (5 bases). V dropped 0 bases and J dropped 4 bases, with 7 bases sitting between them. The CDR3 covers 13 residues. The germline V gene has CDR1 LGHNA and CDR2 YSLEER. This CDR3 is CASSQESGYEQYF. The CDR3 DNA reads TGCGCCAGCAGCCAAGAATCAGGGTACGAGCAGTACTTC.

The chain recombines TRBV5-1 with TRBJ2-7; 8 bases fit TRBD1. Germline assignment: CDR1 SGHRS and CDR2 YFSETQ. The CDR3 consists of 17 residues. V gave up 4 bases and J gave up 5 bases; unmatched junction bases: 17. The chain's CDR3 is CASSTTGTGYVGDEQYF. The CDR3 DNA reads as TGCGCCAGCAGCACGACCGGGACAGGCTACGTAGGCGACGAGCAGTACTTC.

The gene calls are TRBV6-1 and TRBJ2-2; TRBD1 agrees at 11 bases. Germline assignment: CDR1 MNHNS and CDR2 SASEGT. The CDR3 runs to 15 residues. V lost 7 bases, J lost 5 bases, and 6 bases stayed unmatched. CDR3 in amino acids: CASTSGTGGTGELFF. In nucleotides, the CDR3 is TGTGCCAGCACCTCGGGGACAGGGGGTACCGGGGAGCTGTTTTTT.

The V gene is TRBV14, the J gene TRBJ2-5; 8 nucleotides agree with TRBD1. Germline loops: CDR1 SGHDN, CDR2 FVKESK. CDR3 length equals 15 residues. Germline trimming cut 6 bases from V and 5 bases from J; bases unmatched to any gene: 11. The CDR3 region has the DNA TGTGCCAGCAGTCCAACACAGGGGGTCGAGGAGACCCAGTACTTC. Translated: CASSPTQGVEETQYF.

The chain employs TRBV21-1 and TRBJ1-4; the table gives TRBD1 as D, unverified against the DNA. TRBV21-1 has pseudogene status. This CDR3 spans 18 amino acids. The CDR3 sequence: CASSIQDRTPATNEKLFF. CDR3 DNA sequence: TGTGCCAGCAGCATCCAGGACAGAACCCCAGCAACTAATGAAAAACTGTTTTTT.

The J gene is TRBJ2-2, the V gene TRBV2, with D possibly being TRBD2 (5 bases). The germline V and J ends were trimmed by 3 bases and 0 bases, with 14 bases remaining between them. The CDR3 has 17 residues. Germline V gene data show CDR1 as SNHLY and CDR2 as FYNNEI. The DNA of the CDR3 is TGTGCCAGCAGTGATCGCGGGCAAAAGACGAACACCGGGGAGCTGTTTTTT. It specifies CASSDRGQKTNTGELFF.

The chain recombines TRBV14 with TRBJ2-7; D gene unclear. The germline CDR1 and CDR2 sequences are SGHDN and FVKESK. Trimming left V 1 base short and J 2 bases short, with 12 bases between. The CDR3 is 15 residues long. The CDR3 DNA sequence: TGTGCCAGCAGCCAAGGAGGATCTCCTCCCTACGAGCAGTACTTC. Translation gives CASSQGGSPPYEQYF.

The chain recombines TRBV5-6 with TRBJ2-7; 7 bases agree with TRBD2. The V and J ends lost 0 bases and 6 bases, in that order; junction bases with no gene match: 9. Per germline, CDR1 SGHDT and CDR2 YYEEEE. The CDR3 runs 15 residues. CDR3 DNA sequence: TGTGCCAGCAGCTTGGTGGGGGGGTCCTTGGGCGAGCAGTACTTC. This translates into CASSLVGGSLGEQYF.

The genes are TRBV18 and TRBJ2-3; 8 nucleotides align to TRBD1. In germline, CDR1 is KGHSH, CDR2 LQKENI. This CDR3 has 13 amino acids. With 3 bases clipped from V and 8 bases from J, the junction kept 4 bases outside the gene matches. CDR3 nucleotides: TGTGCCAGCTCACCCGACAGGGGAGGTACGCAGTATTTT. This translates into CASSPDRGGTQYF.

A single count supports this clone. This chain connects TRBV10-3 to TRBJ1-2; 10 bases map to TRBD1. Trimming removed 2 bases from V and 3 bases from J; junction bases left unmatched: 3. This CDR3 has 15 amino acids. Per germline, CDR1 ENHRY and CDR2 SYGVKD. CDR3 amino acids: CAISETTGGDYGYTF. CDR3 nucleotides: TGTGCCATCAGTGAGACGACAGGGGGCGACTATGGCTACACCTTC.

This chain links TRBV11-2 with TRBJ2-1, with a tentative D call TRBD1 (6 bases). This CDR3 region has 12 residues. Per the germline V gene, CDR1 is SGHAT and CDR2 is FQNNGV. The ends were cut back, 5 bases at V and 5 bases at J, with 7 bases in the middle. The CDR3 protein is CASSQGNNEQFF. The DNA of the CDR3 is TGTGCCAGCAGCCAGGGGAACAATGAGCAGTTCTTC. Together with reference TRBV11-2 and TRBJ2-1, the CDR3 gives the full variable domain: EAGVAQSPRYKIIEKRQSVAFWCNPISGHATLYWYQQILGQGPKLLIQFQNNGVVDDSQLPKDRFSAERLKGVDSTLKIQPAKLEDSAVYLCASSQGNNEQFFGPGTRLTVL.

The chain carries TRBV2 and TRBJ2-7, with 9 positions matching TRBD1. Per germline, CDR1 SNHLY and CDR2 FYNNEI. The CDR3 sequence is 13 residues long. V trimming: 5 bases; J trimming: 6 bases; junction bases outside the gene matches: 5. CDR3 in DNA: TGTGCCAGCAGTCTGGGACAGGGTGTCGAGCAGTACTTC. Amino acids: CASSLGQGVEQYF.

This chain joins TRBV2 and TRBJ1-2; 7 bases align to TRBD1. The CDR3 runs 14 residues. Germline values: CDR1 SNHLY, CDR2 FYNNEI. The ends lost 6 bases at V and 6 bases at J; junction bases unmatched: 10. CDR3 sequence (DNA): TGTGCCAGCAGGAACAGGGGAGGTTTTGATGGCTACACCTTC. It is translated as CASRNRGGFDGYTF. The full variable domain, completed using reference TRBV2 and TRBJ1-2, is EPEVTQTPSHQVTQMGQEVILRCVPISNHLYFYWYRQILGQKVEFLVSFYNNEISEKSEIFDDQFSVERPDGSNFTLKIRSTKLEDSAMYFCASRNRGGFDGYTFGSGTRLTVV.

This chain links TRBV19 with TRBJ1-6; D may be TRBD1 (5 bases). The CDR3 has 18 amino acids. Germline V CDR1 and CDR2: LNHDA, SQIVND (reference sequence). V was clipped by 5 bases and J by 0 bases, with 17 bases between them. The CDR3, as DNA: TGTGCCAGTAGTGCCTCCGCCGGGGGGAGCTCCTATAATTCACCCCTCCACTTT. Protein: CASSASAGGSSYNSPLHF.

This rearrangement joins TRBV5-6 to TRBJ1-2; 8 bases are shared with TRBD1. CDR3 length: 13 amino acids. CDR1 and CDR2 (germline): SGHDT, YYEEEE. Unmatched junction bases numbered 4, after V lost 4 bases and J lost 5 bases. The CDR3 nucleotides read TGTGCCAGCAGCAACCGGACAGGGTATGGCTACACCTTC. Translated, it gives CASSNRTGYGYTF.

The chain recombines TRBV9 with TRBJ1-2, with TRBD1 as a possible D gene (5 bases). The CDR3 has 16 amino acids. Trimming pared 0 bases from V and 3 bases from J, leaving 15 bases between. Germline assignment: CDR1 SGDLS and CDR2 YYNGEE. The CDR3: CASSVGPSGGDYGYTF. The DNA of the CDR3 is TGTGCCAGCAGCGTAGGACCCTCGGGAGGGGACTATGGCTACACCTTC.

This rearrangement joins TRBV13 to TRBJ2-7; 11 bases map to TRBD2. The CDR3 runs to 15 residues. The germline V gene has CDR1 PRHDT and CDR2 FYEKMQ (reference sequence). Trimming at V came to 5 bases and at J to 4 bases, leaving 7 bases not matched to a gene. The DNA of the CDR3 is TGTGCCAGCAGCCCACGGGGGACTAGCGGTTACGAGCAGTACTTC. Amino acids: CASSPRGTSGYEQYF.

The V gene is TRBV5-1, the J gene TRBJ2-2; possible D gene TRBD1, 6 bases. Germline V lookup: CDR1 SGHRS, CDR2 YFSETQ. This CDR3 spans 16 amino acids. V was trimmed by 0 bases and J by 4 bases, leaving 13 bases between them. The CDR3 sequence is CASSLVVTQGTGELFF. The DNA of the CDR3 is TGCGCCAGCAGCTTGGTGGTGACACAGGGCACCGGGGAGCTGTTTTTT. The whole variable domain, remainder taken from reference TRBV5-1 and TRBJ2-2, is KAGVTQTPRYLIKTRGQQVTLSCSPISGHRSVSWYQQTPGQGLQFLFEYFSETQRNKGNFPGRFSGRQFSNSRSEMNVSTLELGDSALYLCASSLVVTQGTGELFFGEGSRLTVL.

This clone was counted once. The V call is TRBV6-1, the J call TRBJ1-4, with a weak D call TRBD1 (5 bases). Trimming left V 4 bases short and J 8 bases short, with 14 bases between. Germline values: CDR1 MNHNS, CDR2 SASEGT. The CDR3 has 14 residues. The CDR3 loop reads CASSADTLEEKLFF. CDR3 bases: TGTGCCAGCAGTGCGGACACCCTGGAGGAAAAACTGTTTTTT.

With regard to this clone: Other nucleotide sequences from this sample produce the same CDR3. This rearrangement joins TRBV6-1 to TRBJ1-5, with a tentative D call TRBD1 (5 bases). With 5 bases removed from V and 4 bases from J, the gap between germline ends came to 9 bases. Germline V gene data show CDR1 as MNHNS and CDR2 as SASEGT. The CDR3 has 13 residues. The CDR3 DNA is TGTGCCAGCAGTCCCGACAGAAATCAGCCCCAGCATTTT. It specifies CASSPDRNQPQHF.

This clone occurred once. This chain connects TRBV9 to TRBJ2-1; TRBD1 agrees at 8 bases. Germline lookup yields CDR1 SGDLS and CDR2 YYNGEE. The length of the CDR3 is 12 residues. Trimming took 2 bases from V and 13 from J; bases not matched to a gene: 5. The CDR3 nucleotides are TGTGCCAGCAGCGTGACAGGGGTCCCCCAGTTCTTC. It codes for CASSVTGVPQFF.

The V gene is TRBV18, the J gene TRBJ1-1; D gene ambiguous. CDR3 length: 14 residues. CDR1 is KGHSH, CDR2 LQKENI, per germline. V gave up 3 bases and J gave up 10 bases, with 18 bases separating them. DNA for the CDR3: TGTGCCAGCTCACCCACGGCGGAGCGCCGAGTAGCTTTCTTT. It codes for CASSPTAERRVAFF.

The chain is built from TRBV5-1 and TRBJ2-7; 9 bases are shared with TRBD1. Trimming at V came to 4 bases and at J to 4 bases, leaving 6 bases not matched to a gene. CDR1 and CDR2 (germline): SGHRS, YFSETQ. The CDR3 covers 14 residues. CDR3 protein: CASSLGQGIYEQYF. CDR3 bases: TGCGCCAGCAGCCTGGGACAGGGCATATACGAGCAGTACTTC.

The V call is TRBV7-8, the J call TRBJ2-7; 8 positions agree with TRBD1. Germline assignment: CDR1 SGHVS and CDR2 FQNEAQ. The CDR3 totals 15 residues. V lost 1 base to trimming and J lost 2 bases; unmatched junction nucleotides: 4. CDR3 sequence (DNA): TGTGCCAGCAGCTTAGGAAGACAGGGGACCTACGAGCAGTACTTC. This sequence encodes CASSLGRQGTYEQYF.

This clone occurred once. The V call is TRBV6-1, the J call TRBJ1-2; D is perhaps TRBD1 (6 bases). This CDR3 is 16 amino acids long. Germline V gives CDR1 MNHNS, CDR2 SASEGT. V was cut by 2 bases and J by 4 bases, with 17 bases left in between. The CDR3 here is CASSETLRAGAYGYTF. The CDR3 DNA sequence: TGTGCCAGCAGTGAAACGTTAAGGGCAGGGGCCTATGGCTACACCTTC.